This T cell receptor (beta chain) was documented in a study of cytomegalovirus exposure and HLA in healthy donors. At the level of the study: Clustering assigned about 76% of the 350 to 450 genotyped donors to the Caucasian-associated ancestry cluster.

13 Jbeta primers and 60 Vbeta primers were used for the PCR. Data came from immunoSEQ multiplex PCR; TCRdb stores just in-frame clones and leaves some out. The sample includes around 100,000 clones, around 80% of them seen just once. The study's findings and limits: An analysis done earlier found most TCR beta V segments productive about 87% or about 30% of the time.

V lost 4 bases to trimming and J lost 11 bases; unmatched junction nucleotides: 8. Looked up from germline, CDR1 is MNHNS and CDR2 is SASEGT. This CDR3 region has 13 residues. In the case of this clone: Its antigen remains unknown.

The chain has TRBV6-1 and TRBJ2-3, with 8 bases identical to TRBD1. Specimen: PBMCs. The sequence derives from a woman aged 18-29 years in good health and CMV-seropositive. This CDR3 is CASSGSRDRKQYF. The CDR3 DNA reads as TGTGCCAGCAGTGGATCCCGGGACAGGAAGCAGTATTTT.